This TCR beta chain originates from a study of T cell repertoires in cytomegalovirus infection. Overall study context: Indications of both CMV infection and matching HLA type were provided by public TCR beta signatures.

Points on this clonotype: The antigen remains unidentified.

The CDR3 is made up of 14 amino acids. CDR1 and CDR2 (germline): SNHLY, FYNNEI. V gave up 3 bases and J gave up 7 bases; unmatched junction bases: 6. Regarding the study as a whole: The ex vivo response showed dominance by HLA-C-restricted CMV-specific TCR beta clonotypes. Identification of carriers of CMV plus the relevant HLA was achieved through cumulative public TCR beta family frequency.

TCRdb processed the reads anew with MiXCR; each CDR3 protein has one entry. Of hundreds of thousands of distinct CDR3 sequences detected, less than 40% appear once; the ten largest clones hold roughly 2.9%. The sample consisted of PBMCs. The V and J genes are TRBV2 and TRBJ2-7; 10 bases line up with TRBD1. The receptor's source is a human donor in good health (CMV status not recorded). Some clones in this sample may be carry-over from other donors' samples. The CDR3 reads CASSETGGAGEQYF. The CDR3 DNA reads TGTGCCAGCAGTGAGACAGGGGGCGCGGGGGAGCAGTACTTC.